This T cell receptor (beta chain) was recovered during a study of blood T cell repertoires in COVID-19. As for the study in general: Whether acute or convalescent, the COVID-19 samples came from the United States, Italy and Spain.

Original handling: Reference gene primer amplification gave nucleated cell count estimates. Only in-frame clones appear in the TCRdb table, and some are missing; sequencing was by immunoSEQ multiplex PCR. V and J calls and clone size are copied from that table; D and trimming were computed from the DNA. The data show under 200,000 clones, approximately 86% seen once. Germline loops: CDR1 SGHRS, CDR2 YFSETQ. The V segment lost 3 bases and the J segment 6 bases; nucleotides outside the gene matches: 8. The CDR3 runs 15 residues. Participant ages covered roughly 18 to 89 years across around 25 US areas. Cohorts were based on clinical histories the participants reported.

Sample: PBMCs or T cells enriched from blood (not recorded which). The rearrangement links TRBV5-1 to TRBJ1-1, with 10 bases fitting TRBD1. The TCR originated in a woman aged 60-75 years with acute COVID-19. As DNA, the CDR3 is TGCGCCAGCAGCTGGGGACAGGGGAAAAGATCTGAAGCTTTCTTT. Protein sequence: CASSWGQGKRSEAFF.